Following are 8 T cell receptor beta chains from one sample sequenced in a study of blood T cell repertoires in COVID-19. Some clones are missing from TCRdb's copy, which holds only in-frame ones; the method was immunoSEQ multiplex PCR. This table has around 300,000 clones, around 90% appearing once. Sequencing was carried out using peripheral blood. These receptors originate from a middle-aged man with acute or convalescent COVID-19.

The V gene is TRBV5-4, the J gene TRBJ1-4; 7 positions match TRBD1. This CDR3 comprises 15 residues. Germline lookup yields CDR1 SGHNT and CDR2 YYREEE (reference sequence). V lost 5 bases and J lost 4; bases outside the gene matches: 8. In nucleotides, the CDR3 is TGTGCCAGCAGTTCTGCAACAGGGGTTAATGAAAAACTGTTTTTT. Its translation is CASSSATGVNEKLFF.

V gene TRBV27 combines with J gene TRBJ1-6; 9 bases align to TRBD1. Looked up from germline, CDR1 is MNHEY and CDR2 is SMNVEV (reference sequence). This CDR3 has 18 residues. J was trimmed by 7 bases and V by 7 bases; bases with no gene match: 17. This CDR3 reads CASTLTLQGALRNSPLHF. The DNA of the CDR3 is TGTGCCAGCACTCTAACTCTACAGGGGGCCTTGAGAAATTCACCCCTCCACTTT.

The chain has TRBV5-6 and TRBJ2-5, with D possibly TRBD1 on 5 matching bases. The germline gives CDR1 SGHDT, CDR2 YYEEEE. The CDR3 extends over 15 amino acids. Trimming shortened V by 7 bases and J by 2 bases, and 18 bases separated the two germline ends. The CDR3 reads CASLLRQNLQETQYF. The CDR3 coding sequence is TGTGCCAGCCTTCTTAGACAGAATCTTCAAGAGACCCAGTACTTC.

The chain joins TRBV11-2 to TRBJ1-5; D is undetermined. The CDR3 loop spans 13 amino acids. Germline V lookup: CDR1 SGHAT, CDR2 FQNNGV. Trimming stripped 2 bases from V and 7 bases from J, with 9 bases between. The CDR3 DNA is TGTGCCAGCAGCTTATGGGAGGACCAGCCCCAGCATTTT. Translating gives CASSLWEDQPQHF.

This rearrangement joins TRBV10-3 to TRBJ1-5; D is undetermined. This CDR3 region has 14 residues. V was clipped by 10 bases and J by 3 bases, with 16 bases between them. Germline values: CDR1 ENHRY, CDR2 SYGVKD. The CDR3 sequence is CATRPSETNQPQHF. CDR3 nucleotides: TGTGCCACTAGACCCTCGGAGACCAATCAGCCCCAGCATTTT.

The count of this clone is one. This chain connects TRBV19 to TRBJ1-3; TRBD1 agrees at 7 bases. Germline V CDR1 and CDR2: LNHDA, SQIVND (reference sequence). Trimming removed 3 bases from V and 4 bases from J; junction bases left unmatched: 6. The CDR3 spans 15 residues. For the CDR3, the DNA is TGTGCCAGTAGTATGACCGGACAGGAAGGAAACACCATATATTTT. Its protein is CASSMTGQEGNTIYF.

The chain joins TRBV11-3 to TRBJ2-3, with 8 bases matching TRBD1. Trimming took 2 bases from V and 5 from J; bases not matched to a gene: 9. This CDR3 has 16 residues. The germline CDR1 and CDR2 sequences are SGHNT and YENEEA. In DNA, the CDR3 is TGTGCCAGCAGCTTATCGGGGACAGGCCCCGGAGATACGCAGTATTTT. Translating gives CASSLSGTGPGDTQYF.

The genes are TRBV5-6 and TRBJ2-7, with 9 bases fitting TRBD2. J gave up 3 bases and V 7 bases, and 11 bases lay outside the gene matches. Germline V gene data show CDR1 as SGHDT and CDR2 as YYEEEE. This CDR3 spans 15 amino acids. CDR3 in amino acids: CASGSTLAGDYEQYF. CDR3 DNA sequence: TGTGCCAGCGGATCCACCTTAGCGGGGGACTACGAGCAGTACTTC.